These 29 T cell receptor beta chains originate from one sample sequenced in a study of control samples from healthy donors and cancer patients. Here immunoSEQ multiplex PCR was the method, and the copy in TCRdb shows in-frame clones only, minus some. The table includes some 90,000 clones, 85% to 90% detected once. The sequenced sample consisted of blood. The receptors stem from a woman aged 45-59 years in good health.

The chain is built from TRBV2 and TRBJ2-7; tentatively, D is TRBD1 (5 bases). V dropped 6 bases and J dropped 5 bases, with 14 bases sitting between them. The germline gives CDR1 SNHLY, CDR2 FYNNEI. The CDR3 has 13 amino acids. The CDR3 DNA reads as TGTGCCAGCAGCGCCGACTGGGGCCACGAGCAGTACTTC. It yields the protein CASSADWGHEQYF.

This clone appeared a few times. The J gene is TRBJ1-4, the V gene TRBV4-2; D is perhaps TRBD1 (6 bases). The CDR3 covers 15 residues. The germline gives CDR1 LGHNA, CDR2 YNFKEQ. V gave up 2 bases and J gave up 5 bases, with 12 bases separating them. The CDR3 region is CASSQNREYNEKLFF. DNA for the CDR3: TGTGCCAGCAGCCAAAACAGGGAATACAATGAAAAACTGTTTTTT.

This clone was recorded once. The chain employs TRBV6-2 or TRBV6-3 and TRBJ2-3; TRBD2 is a possible D gene (6 bases). Trimming cost V 3 bases and J 3 bases, with 13 bases left between them. The germline V gene encodes CDR1 MNHEY and CDR2 SVGEGT. This CDR3 is built from 15 residues. The CDR3: CASSYMGLETDTQYF. The CDR3 nucleotides read TGTGCCAGCAGTTATATGGGACTGGAAACAGATACGCAGTATTTT.

The genes are TRBV18 and TRBJ2-5; D is undetermined. V was pared by 3 bases and J by 2 bases, with 4 bases between. CDR3 size: 12 residues. Germline CDR1 KGHSH, CDR2 LQKENI. The CDR3 DNA follows: TGTGCCAGCTCACCGACTCAAGAGACCCAGTACTTC. Translating it yields CASSPTQETQYF.

The rearrangement uses TRBV6-5 and TRBJ2-7, with TRBD2 identical over 7 bases. The germline CDR1 and CDR2 sequences are MNHEY and SVGAGI. V lost 2 bases, J lost 4 bases, and 8 bases stayed unmatched. The CDR3 extends over 15 amino acids. The CDR3 protein is CASSYIGGGFYEQYF. The CDR3 DNA follows: TGTGCCAGCAGTTACATTGGCGGGGGATTTTACGAGCAGTACTTC.

Comment on this clone: A read error may produce the germline difference seen at one junction end. CDR3 nucleotide sequence: TGCGCCAGCAGTCAATCCTGGGACATACCCGGAGAGCTGTTTTTT. Translated, it gives CASSQSWDIPGELFF. This chain uses TRBV23-1 with TRBJ2-2; D may be TRBD1 (6 bases). TRBV23-1 is noted as an ORF with a role that remains uncertain. This CDR3 has 15 residues.

V usage is TRBV7-8 and J usage is TRBJ2-7; a weak D match, TRBD2 (6 bases). The CDR3 spans 17 residues. The germline gives CDR1 SGHVS, CDR2 FQNEAQ. V lost 3 bases, J lost 0 bases, and 18 bases lay in between. CDR3 DNA sequence: TGTGCCAGCAGCTTCAAGGGACTCTCTCTAAGCTCCTACGAGCAGTACTTC. Amino acid sequence: CASSFKGLSLSSYEQYF. The full variable domain, with the rest looked up from reference TRBV7-8 and TRBJ2-7, is GAGVSQSPRYKVAKRGQDVALRCDPISGHVSLFWYQQALGQGPEFLTYFQNEAQLDKSGLPSDRFFAERPEGSVSTLKIQRTQQEDSAVYLCASSFKGLSLSSYEQYFGPGTRLTVT.

The V gene is TRBV12-3 or TRBV12-4, the J gene TRBJ1-1; tentatively, D is TRBD1 (5 bases). Trimming took 6 bases from V and 2 from J, leaving 10 bases between them. The CDR3 consists of 13 residues. DNA of the CDR3: TGTGCCAGCAGCCTGACAGTAAACACTGAAGCTTTCTTT. Residues: CASSLTVNTEAFF.

This clone was counted once. The chain has TRBV19 and TRBJ2-1, with 9 bases that match TRBD2. The CDR3 is made up of 15 amino acids. Germline CDR1 and CDR2: LNHDA and SQIVND (reference sequence). Unmatched junction bases numbered 7, after V lost 8 bases and J lost 2 bases. The CDR3 spells CASDSSGAAYNEQFF. As DNA, the CDR3 is TGTGCCAGTGACTCTAGCGGGGCGGCCTACAATGAGCAGTTCTTC.

The chain couples TRBV19 to TRBJ1-2, with a tentative D call TRBD1 (5 bases). From germline, CDR1 is LNHDA and CDR2 SQIVND (reference sequence). V lost 7 bases and J 8 bases, leaving 17 bases between the germline ends. The CDR3 has 13 residues. As DNA, the CDR3 is TGTGCCAGTACCATGGAGGGTTGGGACGGCTACACCTTC. This translates into CASTMEGWDGYTF.

The CDR3 coding sequence is TGTGCCAGCAGCTTGGTGGGACTGCGAAACACAGATACGCAGTATTTT. Translating it yields CASSLVGLRNTDTQYF. The gene calls are TRBV5-6 and TRBJ2-3, with TRBD2 as a possible D gene (6 bases). Germline-derived CDR1 and CDR2 are SGHDT and YYEEEE. CDR3 size: 16 residues. The ends were cut back, 0 bases at V and 2 bases at J, with 13 bases in the middle.

J is TRBJ1-2 and V is TRBV28; D might be TRBD1 (6 bases). Trimming removed 2 bases at V and 2 bases at J, with 9 bases between. The CDR3 runs to 14 residues. Germline V gene lookup returns CDR1 MDHEN and CDR2 SYDVKM. CDR3 coding DNA: TGTGCCAGCAGTTTAAGCCAGGGGAACTATGGCTACACCTTC. Its translation: CASSLSQGNYGYTF.

V and J are TRBV5-4 and TRBJ1-4; D might be TRBD1 (5 bases). Germline V gene data show CDR1 as SGHNT and CDR2 as YYREEE (reference sequence). V lost 3 bases and J 3 bases, leaving 18 bases between the germline ends. There are 17 residues in the CDR3. CDR3 residues: CASSSSIDSAANEKLFF. CDR3 sequence (DNA): TGTGCCAGCAGCTCATCGATTGACAGTGCAGCTAATGAAAAACTGTTTTTT.

This clone appeared a few times. This sequence joins TRBV28 and TRBJ1-2; D not resolved. Germline CDR1 is MDHEN and CDR2 is SYDVKM. Trimming pared 4 bases from V and 8 bases from J, leaving 17 bases between. The CDR3 is 14 residues long. Written as DNA, the CDR3 is TGTGCCAGCAGTTCAGAATCCCAGGTTTGGGGCTACACCTTC. It encodes CASSSESQVWGYTF.

The V and J genes are TRBV29-1 and TRBJ2-1; D gene unclear. This CDR3 comprises 17 residues. CDR1 is SQVTM and CDR2 is ANQGSEA in the germline V gene. V was clipped by 0 bases and J by 3 bases, with 18 bases between them. The CDR3 nucleotides are TGCAGCGTTGAAGATCACGGGCCAAGGACGATCTACAATGAGCAGTTCTTC. This codes for CSVEDHGPRTIYNEQFF.

The CDR3 nucleotides are TGTGCCAGCAGCTTAGGCCCCCTCCAAGAGACCCAGTACTTC. As protein: CASSLGPLQETQYF. J is TRBJ2-5 and V is TRBV7-2; D is unclear. The CDR3 totals 14 residues. V was shortened by 1 base and J by 1 base, with 7 bases between the two germline ends. Germline V gene data show CDR1 as SGHTA and CDR2 as FQGNSA. Full variable domain (missing parts from reference TRBV7-2 and TRBJ2-5): GAGVSQSPSNKVTEKGKDVELRCDPISGHTALYWYRQSLGQGLEFLIYFQGNSAPDKSGLPSDRFSAERTGGSVSTLTIQRTQQEDSAVYLCASSLGPLQETQYFGPGTRLLVL.

The V and J genes are TRBV14 and TRBJ1-4; 9 bases match TRBD1. Germline CDR1 and CDR2: SGHDN and FVKESK. The J segment lost 3 bases and the V segment lost 1 base, leaving 6 bases of the junction unmatched. The CDR3 contains 17 residues. DNA of the CDR3: TGTGCCAGCAGCCAAGGACCACAGGGGGCGGCTAATGAAAAACTGTTTTTT. This sequence encodes CASSQGPQGAANEKLFF.

The genes are TRBV25-1 and TRBJ1-2; TRBD1 is a possible D gene (5 bases). The germline gives CDR1 MGHDK, CDR2 SYGVNS. CDR3 size: 13 residues. The V end was cut by 6 bases, the J end by 3 bases, with 11 bases between. The CDR3 here is CASREGRDYGYTF. The CDR3 DNA sequence: TGTGCCAGCAGGGAGGGACGGGACTATGGCTACACCTTC.

V usage is TRBV6-2 or TRBV6-3 and J usage is TRBJ1-5; possible D gene TRBD1, 5 bases. The CDR3 totals 16 residues. V lost 6 bases to trimming and J lost 5 bases, with 20 bases between them. The V gene's germline CDR1 is MNHEY and CDR2 SVGEGT. The DNA for the CDR3 is TGTGCCAGCAGCCCCCTCGCGTGGGGCGATGATCAGCCCCAGCATTTT. Its protein is CASSPLAWGDDQPQHF.

This chain links TRBV9 with TRBJ1-3; D not certain. Trimming removed 2 bases from V and 9 bases from J, with 21 bases in between. Germline V lookup: CDR1 SGDLS, CDR2 YYNGEE. The CDR3 loop spans 16 amino acids. This chain's CDR3 is CASSVLPRGLGSTIYF. DNA of the CDR3: TGTGCCAGCAGCGTCCTCCCCCGCGGTCTAGGGAGCACCATATATTTT.

This chain connects TRBV7-9 to TRBJ2-7, with TRBD1 matching over 7 bases. The V and J ends lost 5 bases and 2 bases, in that order; junction bases with no gene match: 6. Germline V lookup: CDR1 SEHNR, CDR2 FQNEAQ (reference sequence). The CDR3 contains 14 residues. The CDR3 loop is CASSRDRVPYEQYF. The CDR3 DNA is TGTGCCAGCAGCCGCGACAGGGTCCCCTACGAGCAGTACTTC.

The genes are TRBV4-1 and TRBJ1-2; TRBD1 aligns across 9 bases. CDR3 length: 14 residues. The junction had 7 bases not matched to a gene; V was cut back by 3 bases and J by 8 bases. The V gene's germline CDR1 is MGHRA and CDR2 YSYEKL. CDR3 region: CASSQPGQGGGYTF. The DNA of the CDR3 is TGCGCCAGCAGCCAGCCGGGACAGGGAGGCGGCTACACCTTC.

About this clone: Other DNA sequences of this sample code for an identical CDR3. V is TRBV7-2 and J is TRBJ1-2; tentatively, D is TRBD1 (6 bases). V dropped 3 bases and J dropped 2 bases, with 10 bases sitting between them. Looked up from germline, CDR1 is SGHTA and CDR2 is FQGNSA. This CDR3 comprises 14 residues. The CDR3 loop reads CASSLGGQNYGYTF. CDR3 nucleotide sequence: TGTGCCAGCAGCTTGGGGGGGCAGAACTATGGCTACACCTTC.

The V call is TRBV7-9, the J call TRBJ1-1, with a possible D match to TRBD1 (5 bases). Germline assignment: CDR1 SEHNR and CDR2 FQNEAQ (reference sequence). Trimming removed 6 bases at V and 1 base at J, with 9 bases between. The CDR3 runs to 13 residues. For the CDR3, the DNA is TGTGCCAGCAGTGCTGGGGGGAACACTGAAGCTTTCTTT. This gives the protein CASSAGGNTEAFF.

The chain employs TRBV3-1 (or the pseudogene TRBV3-2) and TRBJ2-7, with D tentatively TRBD2 (6 bases). Germline V CDR1 and CDR2: LGHDT, YNNKEL (reference sequence). Trimming took 3 bases from V and 2 from J, leaving 14 bases between them. The length of the CDR3 is 15 residues. CDR3 protein: CASSHSTEGTYEQYF. The CDR3 nucleotides read TGTGCCAGCAGCCACTCAACGGAGGGGACCTACGAGCAGTACTTC.

CDR3 nucleotide sequence: TGTGCCAGTAGTGAACACAGGGGCCGGACCGGGGAGCTGTTTTTT. This encodes CASSEHRGRTGELFF. This rearrangement joins TRBV19 to TRBJ2-2; 7 bases are a match to TRBD1. This CDR3 region has 15 residues. Per germline, CDR1 LNHDA and CDR2 SQIVND (reference sequence). The trim removed 5 bases at V and 5 bases at J, leaving 8 bases unmatched.

V is TRBV19 and J is TRBJ1-5; maybe TRBD1 (5 bases). The germline gives CDR1 LNHDA, CDR2 SQIVND (reference sequence). The CDR3 has 16 residues. Trimming shortened V by 8 bases and J by 0 bases, and 17 bases separated the two germline ends. CDR3 bases: TGTGCCAGTTCCGGGACGGCCCCTTATAGCAATCAGCCCCAGCATTTT. Translated, it gives CASSGTAPYSNQPQHF.

The chain joins TRBV16 to TRBJ1-5; 10 bases are a match to TRBD1. V lost 4 bases, J lost 0 bases, and 9 bases stayed unmatched. CDR1 and CDR2 from the germline V gene are KGHSY and FQNENV. The CDR3 is 18 residues long. The CDR3 protein is CASSLTGTGDYSNQPQHF. For the CDR3, the DNA is TGTGCCAGCAGCCTAACCGGGACAGGGGACTATAGCAATCAGCCCCAGCATTTT.

This clone has a single count. Sequence at one end of the junction differs from germline and may be a read error. For the CDR3, the DNA is TGTCCCAGTCGGACTTTAACCTACGAGCAGTACTTC. The encoded protein is CPSRTLTYEQYF. The chain recombines TRBV28 with TRBJ2-7, with D tentatively TRBD2 (5 bases). Germline V CDR1 and CDR2: MDHEN, SYDVKM. The CDR3 runs 12 residues.